This T cell receptor beta chain was sequenced for a study of spatial heterogeneity in lung cancer. Stated time point: sample taken at primary tumor resection. Sequencing covered unsorted whole RNA taken from tumor, nontumor lung or frozen PBMC. Via MiXCR, TCRdb re-called the 5' RACE reads, giving one row per CDR3 protein. The repertoire holds 7,000 or so distinct CDR3 sequences, around 7% seen once, with around four fifths in the top ten. In germline, CDR1 is SGHRS, CDR2 YFSETQ. The CDR3 contains 14 residues. V lost 0 bases to trimming and J lost 6 bases, with 12 bases between them. At least ten counts were recorded for this clonotype. This beta chain was picked up by a library intended for alpha chains and is off target, so its count carries little meaning.

The receptor was derived from a male donor with early-stage non-small cell lung cancer. This specimen was PBMCs, taken at surgery. This chain joins TRBV5-1 and TRBJ1-1; no clear D. The CDR3 loop is CASSLVADPAEAFF. The CDR3 nucleotides read TGCGCCAGCAGCTTGGTAGCAGACCCAGCTGAAGCTTTCTTT.